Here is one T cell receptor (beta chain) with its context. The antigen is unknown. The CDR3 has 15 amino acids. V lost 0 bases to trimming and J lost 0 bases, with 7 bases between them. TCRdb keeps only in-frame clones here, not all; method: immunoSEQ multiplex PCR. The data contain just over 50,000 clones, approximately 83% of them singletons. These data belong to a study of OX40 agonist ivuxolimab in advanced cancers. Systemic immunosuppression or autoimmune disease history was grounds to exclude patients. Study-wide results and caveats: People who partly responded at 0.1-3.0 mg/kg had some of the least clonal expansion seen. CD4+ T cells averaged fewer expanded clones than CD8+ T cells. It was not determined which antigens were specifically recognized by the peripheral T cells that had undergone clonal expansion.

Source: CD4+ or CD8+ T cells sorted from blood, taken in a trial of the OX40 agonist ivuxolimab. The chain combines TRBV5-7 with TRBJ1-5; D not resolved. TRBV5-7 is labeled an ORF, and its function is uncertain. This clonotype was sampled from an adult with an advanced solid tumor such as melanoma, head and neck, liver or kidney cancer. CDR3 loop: CASSLGQHSNQPQHF. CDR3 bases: TGTGCCAGCAGCTTGGGTCAACATAGCAATCAGCCCCAGCATTTT.